This TCR beta chain appears in the sequencing data of a study of blood T cell repertoires in COVID-19. Profiled with immunoSEQ multiplex PCR; TCRdb holds only in-frame clones, not every one. This table holds about 69,000 clones, 86% found once. The CDR3 consists of 16 residues. J gave up 8 bases and V 0 bases, and 9 bases lay outside the gene matches. CDR1 is WNHNN and CDR2 is SYGVQD in the germline V gene (reference sequence). V and J are TRBV10-1 and TRBJ2-1; 8 nucleotides agree with TRBD1. Input material: peripheral blood. The receptor comes from a man aged 40-49 years with COVID-19, enrolled during active disease. This CDR3 reads CASSESWQGAGDEQFF. DNA for the CDR3: TGCGCCAGCAGTGAGTCATGGCAGGGGGCCGGCGATGAGCAGTTCTTC.